These 19 T cell receptor beta chains were all obtained from the same sample, sequenced in a study of blood T cell repertoires in COVID-19. TCRdb's copy holds only in-frame clones and misses some; the assay was immunoSEQ multiplex PCR. The sample holds approximately 210,000 clones, 89% seen once. The sample consisted of peripheral blood. These receptors originate from a middle-aged woman with acute or convalescent COVID-19.

V usage is TRBV28 and J usage is TRBJ1-2; the match to TRBD1 covers 11 bases. Germline V CDR1 and CDR2: MDHEN, SYDVKM. The trim removed 3 bases at V and 7 bases at J, leaving 7 bases unmatched. The CDR3 is 15 amino acids. CDR3 amino acids: CASSFLGQGVFGYTF. The CDR3 DNA follows: TGTGCCAGCAGTTTCTTGGGACAGGGGGTCTTTGGCTACACCTTC.

The J gene is TRBJ2-3, the V gene TRBV6-4; TRBD2 matches at 13 bases. Looked up from germline, CDR1 is MRHNA and CDR2 is SNTAGT. The CDR3 length is 15 residues. Losses at the gene ends were 0 bases for V and 6 bases for J; bases not matched to a gene: 0. The CDR3 spells CASSDSTSGGDTQYF. The CDR3, as DNA: TGTGCCAGCAGTGACTCGACTAGCGGGGGGGATACGCAGTATTTT.

The chain combines TRBV19 with TRBJ2-3; 10 bases fit TRBD1. This CDR3 region has 14 residues. Germline CDR1 is LNHDA and CDR2 is SQIVND (reference sequence). With V trimmed by 5 bases and J by 7 bases, 6 bases remained unmatched. CDR3 coding DNA: TGTGCCAGTAGTTACGACAGGGGGCGAAATACGCAGTATTTT. Encoded protein: CASSYDRGRNTQYF. Complete variable domain (other parts from reference TRBV19 and TRBJ2-3): DGGITQSPKYLFRKEGQNVTLSCEQNLNHDAMYWYRQDPGQGLRLIYYSQIVNDFQKGDIAEGYSVSREKKESFPLTVTSAQKNPTAFYLCASSYDRGRNTQYFGPGTRLTVL.

The chain has TRBV6-4 and TRBJ2-1; D unresolved. Per germline, CDR1 MRHNA and CDR2 SNTAGT. The germline V and J ends were trimmed by 4 bases and 0 bases, with 10 bases remaining between them. The CDR3 contains 15 residues. CDR3 sequence reads: CASSAQTSSYNEQFF. The DNA of the CDR3 is TGTGCCAGCAGTGCACAGACGAGCTCCTACAATGAGCAGTTCTTC.

The chain recombines TRBV3-1 (or the pseudogene TRBV3-2) with TRBJ1-1, with 9 positions matching TRBD1. The CDR3 covers 15 residues. The V gene's germline CDR1 is LGHDT and CDR2 YNNKEL (reference sequence). The J segment lost 3 bases and the V segment lost 4 bases, leaving 6 bases of the junction unmatched. The CDR3 is CASSPDRGLDTEAFF. DNA of the CDR3: TGTGCCAGCAGCCCCGACAGGGGGTTAGACACTGAAGCTTTCTTT.

This clone has just one count. This sequence joins TRBV7-8 and TRBJ1-1; no clear D gene. There are 14 residues in the CDR3. Germline CDR1 reads SGHVS; CDR2 reads FQNEAQ. V was trimmed by 3 bases and J by 4 bases, leaving 12 bases between them. CDR3 DNA: TGTGCCAGCAGCTTTAACCCCCCGGGCACTGAAGCTTTCTTT. Residues: CASSFNPPGTEAFF.

CDR3 in DNA: TGTGCCAGCAGTCCCCGGACAGGGATCAATTCACCCCTCCACTTT. Translating it yields CASSPRTGINSPLHF. The genes are TRBV27 and TRBJ1-6, with 8 bases aligning to TRBD1. Germline V gives CDR1 MNHEY, CDR2 SMNVEV (reference sequence). V lost 5 bases to trimming and J lost 7 bases; unmatched junction nucleotides: 7. CDR3 length equals 15 residues.

This chain links TRBV11-2 with TRBJ2-5, with 8 bases that match TRBD2. J was trimmed by 6 bases and V by 3 bases; bases with no gene match: 6. The length of the CDR3 is 14 residues. Germline-derived CDR1 and CDR2 are SGHAT and FQNNGV. The CDR3 nucleotides read TGTGCCAGCAGCTTGGATCGGGGGGGCCAGACCCAGTACTTC. As protein: CASSLDRGGQTQYF.

This chain connects TRBV5-1 to TRBJ2-1; TRBD2 aligns across 11 bases. With 2 bases clipped from V and 0 bases from J, the junction kept 1 base outside the gene matches. The germline gives CDR1 SGHRS, CDR2 YFSETQ. This CDR3 contains 16 residues. This chain's CDR3 is CASSFTSGSSYNEQFF. The CDR3 region has the DNA TGCGCCAGCAGCTTCACTAGCGGGAGCTCCTACAATGAGCAGTTCTTC.

This chain links TRBV5-1 with TRBJ1-2, with 7 bases that match TRBD1. J was trimmed by 8 bases and V by 0 bases; bases with no gene match: 4. CDR1 and CDR2 (germline): SGHRS, YFSETQ. This CDR3 is built from 13 residues. The CDR3 is CASSLEGAGGYTF. The DNA for the CDR3 is TGCGCCAGCAGCTTGGAGGGGGCCGGGGGCTACACCTTC.

The table lists this clone with a count of one. V and J are TRBV5-5 and TRBJ1-1; D might be TRBD1 (5 bases). The CDR3 contains 13 residues. Trimming stripped 0 bases from V and 7 bases from J, with 10 bases between. Looked up from germline, CDR1 is SGHKS and CDR2 is YYEKEE (reference sequence). CDR3 in DNA: TGTGCCAGCAGCTTGGGGACGGGACTTGAAGCTTTCTTT. Its protein product is CASSLGTGLEAFF.

The table lists this clone with a count of one. The chain is built from TRBV7-9 and TRBJ1-5; TRBD1 matches at 8 bases. V shed 11 bases and J 0 bases; nucleotides not matched to a gene: 6. This CDR3 contains 14 residues. CDR1 and CDR2 from the germline V gene are SEHNR and FQNEAQ (reference sequence). The DNA of the CDR3 is TGTGCCTTGGACAGGGTGGTTAGCAATCAGCCCCAGCATTTT. It is translated as CALDRVVSNQPQHF. The complete variable domain, with remaining parts taken from reference TRBV7-9 and TRBJ1-5, reads DTGVSQNPRHKITKRGQNVTFRCDPISEHNRLYWYRQTLGQGPEFLTYFQNEAQLEKSRLLSDRFSAERPKGSFSTLEIQRTEQGDSAMYLCALDRVVSNQPQHFGDGTRLSIL.

This clone was seen a single time. V and J are TRBV2 and TRBJ1-2; maybe TRBD1 (5 bases). The CDR3 is 14 residues long. V lost 4 bases, J lost 8 bases, and 17 bases lay in between. The germline gives CDR1 SNHLY, CDR2 FYNNEI. The CDR3, as DNA: TGTGCCAGCAGTGTGTCGCAGGGCACCGGGGGCTACACCTTC. Its translation: CASSVSQGTGGYTF.

Comments on this clone: Other DNA sequences within the sample encode an identical CDR3. The V gene is TRBV27, the J gene TRBJ1-1; the D gene is possibly TRBD1 (6 bases). Per the germline V gene, CDR1 is MNHEY and CDR2 is SMNVEV (reference sequence). V was shortened by 0 bases and J by 4 bases, with 6 bases between the two germline ends. CDR3 length: 13 amino acids. The CDR3, as DNA: TGTGCCAGCAGTTTATCAGGGGGCACTGAAGCTTTCTTT. Its protein is CASSLSGGTEAFF.

This chain joins TRBV11-2 and TRBJ2-1; D remains ambiguous. Trimming removed 5 bases from V and 0 bases from J, with 8 bases in between. The germline V gene encodes CDR1 SGHAT and CDR2 FQNNGV. The CDR3 is made up of 14 amino acids. The CDR3 region is CASSPESSYNEQFF. CDR3 DNA sequence: TGTGCCAGCAGCCCCGAGAGCTCCTACAATGAGCAGTTCTTC. Full variable domain (remainder filled in from reference TRBV11-2 and TRBJ2-1): EAGVAQSPRYKIIEKRQSVAFWCNPISGHATLYWYQQILGQGPKLLIQFQNNGVVDDSQLPKDRFSAERLKGVDSTLKIQPAKLEDSAVYLCASSPESSYNEQFFGPGTRLTVL.

V and J are TRBV10-3 and TRBJ1-1, with D possibly being TRBD1 (6 bases). Germline V gene sequence: CDR1 ENHRY, CDR2 SYGVKD. V was trimmed by 10 bases and J by 4 bases, leaving 19 bases between them. This CDR3 region has 14 residues. The CDR3 reads CATRHEQGSTEAFF. CDR3 coding DNA: TGTGCCACCCGCCATGAGCAGGGGAGCACTGAAGCTTTCTTT.

The chain joins TRBV29-1 to TRBJ1-2; D gene uncertain. The CDR3 length is 10 residues. The V end was cut by 3 bases, the J end by 8 bases, with 7 bases between. The V gene's germline CDR1 is SQVTM and CDR2 ANQGSEA. The DNA of the CDR3 is TGCAGCGTTGAGTCAACAGGCTACACCTTC. As protein: CSVESTGYTF. Based on the CDR3 plus reference TRBV29-1 and TRBJ1-2, the full variable domain is SAVISQKPSRDICQRGTSLTIQCQVDSQVTMMFWYRQQPGQSLTLIATANQGSEATYESGFVIDKFPISRPNLTFSTLTVSNMSPEDSSIYLCSVESTGYTFGSGTRLTVV.

The genes are TRBV10-3 and TRBJ1-2, with a weak D call TRBD1 (6 bases). Trimming stripped 0 bases from V and 6 bases from J, with 20 bases between. The germline CDR1 and CDR2 sequences are ENHRY and SYGVKD. This CDR3 contains 17 residues. CDR3 sequence reads: CAISESTAFTGRDGYTF. CDR3 nucleotides: TGTGCCATCAGTGAGTCGACGGCCTTTACAGGGCGGGATGGCTACACCTTC.

V gene TRBV6-1 combines with J gene TRBJ1-2; D may be TRBD1 (5 bases). V shed 1 base and J shed 8 bases, with 14 bases lying between them. The CDR3 runs to 14 residues. Germline CDR1 and CDR2: MNHNS and SASEGT. In DNA form, the CDR3 reads TGTGCCAGCAGTGAAGTCGGGGGGGGAGAGGGCTACACCTTC. Translating it yields CASSEVGGGEGYTF.